The 23 T cell receptor beta chains below come from one sample, sequenced in a study of breast tumors, draining lymph nodes, adjacent tissues. Samples came from axillary lymph nodes draining the breast cancer. TCRdb reanalysed the multiplex PCR reads using MiXCR and keeps one entry per CDR3 protein. The sample includes some 170,000 distinct CDR3 sequences, 25% to 40% of them seen just once. The sample consisted of axillary lymph node tissue. The receptors come from a female donor with breast cancer. Some clones in this sample may be carry-over from other donors' samples.

The V call is TRBV10-1, the J call TRBJ2-1, with D possibly matching TRBD2 (5 bases). V was shortened by 6 bases and J by 9 bases, with 12 bases between the two germline ends. The CDR3 totals 12 residues. Germline V gene data show CDR1 as WNHNN and CDR2 as SYGVQD (reference sequence). CDR3 DNA sequence: TGCGCCAGCAGGGATAGCGTTGGTGAGCAGTTCTTC. Translating it yields CASRDSVGEQFF.

Concerning this clonotype: One end of the junction is discordant with germline, which a read error may explain. The chain carries TRBV12-3 or TRBV12-4 and TRBJ1-1, with a possible D match to TRBD1 (5 bases). This CDR3 has 14 amino acids. The CDR3 protein is CGSSLGQVNTEAFF. DNA for the CDR3: TGTGGCAGCAGTTTGGGGCAAGTGAACACTGAAGCTTTCTTT.

This clonotype has just a few counts. The chain employs TRBV14 and TRBJ1-1, with 10 bases that match TRBD1. This CDR3 has 15 residues. V gave up 4 bases and J gave up 2 bases; unmatched junction bases: 4. Germline loops: CDR1 SGHDN, CDR2 FVKESK. The CDR3 reads CASSRRQGANTEAFF. The CDR3 bases are TGTGCCAGCAGCCGGCGACAGGGGGCCAACACTGAAGCTTTCTTT.

Remarks on this clonotype: A much larger clonotype is one base distant, so this may be a read error. This rearrangement joins TRBV7-6 to TRBJ2-1; 8 positions match TRBD2. Germline CDR1 and CDR2: SGHVS and FNYEAQ. The CDR3 loop spans 15 amino acids. The CDR3 nucleotides read TGTGCCGGCAGCTTGTACGGGGGGGGTAACAATGAGCAGTTCTTC. Translation gives CAGSLYGGGNNEQFF.

This clonotype appeared a few times. No conserved phenylalanine or tryptophan ends this CDR3, so it is likely a read error. The chain couples TRBV19 to TRBJ2-4, with TRBD1 identical over 8 bases. Germline loops: CDR1 LNHDA, CDR2 SQIVND (reference sequence). V lost 4 bases and J lost 0; bases outside the gene matches: 5. The CDR3 has 16 residues. CDR3 sequence reads: CASSTDRGIAKNIQYS. The DNA of the CDR3 is TGTGCCAGTAGTACCGACAGGGGCATAGCCAAAAACATTCAGTACTCC.

This clonotype was counted many times. The V call is TRBV6-1, the J call TRBJ2-7; 9 bases match TRBD2. This CDR3 comprises 16 residues. Germline trimming cut 5 bases from V and 5 bases from J; bases unmatched to any gene: 13. Germline assignment: CDR1 MNHNS and CDR2 SASEGT. Here the CDR3 reads CASSSPGSGSMDEQYF. The CDR3, as DNA: TGTGCCAGCAGTTCCCCGGGTAGCGGGAGTATGGACGAGCAGTACTTC.

This chain uses TRBV5-6 with TRBJ2-6; 9 nucleotides match TRBD1. Germline V gene sequence: CDR1 SGHDT, CDR2 YYEEEE. The J segment lost 2 bases and the V segment lost 5 bases, leaving 2 bases of the junction unmatched. The CDR3 sequence is 15 residues long. CDR3 sequence: CASRWTGAGANVLTF. The CDR3 DNA sequence: TGTGCCAGCAGGTGGACAGGGGCTGGGGCCAACGTCCTGACTTTC.

This clonotype was detected many times. The chain employs TRBV5-1 and TRBJ2-5, with TRBD2 matching 7 bases. CDR3 length: 14 residues. Germline V lookup: CDR1 SGHRS, CDR2 YFSETQ. V was clipped by 5 bases and J by 2 bases; unmatched bases: 6. This chain's CDR3 is CASRFGTTQETQYF. Here the CDR3 DNA reads TGCGCCAGCAGATTCGGGACTACTCAAGAGACCCAGTACTTC.

This clonotype was seen only once. The chain recombines TRBV2 with TRBJ1-6, with D perhaps TRBD1 (5 bases). V lost 2 bases, J lost 6 bases, and 8 bases lay in between. Germline values: CDR1 SNHLY, CDR2 FYNNEI. The CDR3 consists of 14 residues. CDR3 region: CASSEQGSNSPLHF. The CDR3 nucleotides are TGTGCCAGCAGTGAACAGGGAAGTAATTCACCCCTCCACTTT.

This clonotype has ten or more counts. The chain joins TRBV3-1 to TRBJ2-1; 9 bases are shared with TRBD2. J gave up 11 bases and V 2 bases, and 10 bases lay outside the gene matches. The CDR3 extends over 15 amino acids. Germline V lookup: CDR1 LGHDT, CDR2 YNNKEL (reference sequence). As DNA, the CDR3 is TGTGCCAGCAGCCAAAGCTTAGCGGGAGCGGTTCAGCAGTTCTTC. Translation gives CASSQSLAGAVQQFF.

The chain couples TRBV7-9 to TRBJ2-3; D is possibly TRBD2 (5 bases). Trimming took 5 bases from V and 0 from J, leaving 12 bases between them. The V gene's germline CDR1 is SEHNR and CDR2 FQNEAQ (reference sequence). This CDR3 is 15 amino acids long. Written as DNA, the CDR3 is TGTGCCAGCAGCACCGCGAGGAGGAGCACAGATACGCAGTATTTT. This encodes CASSTARRSTDTQYF.

The V and J genes are TRBV19 and TRBJ1-5; D ambiguous. V shed 6 bases and J shed 0 bases, with 21 bases lying between them. This CDR3 contains 18 residues. Germline V gene data show CDR1 as LNHDA and CDR2 as SQIVND (reference sequence). Here the CDR3 reads CASSTGVRGGNSNQPQHF. In DNA, the CDR3 is TGTGCCAGTAGCACCGGGGTCCGGGGAGGGAATAGCAATCAGCCCCAGCATTTT.

Points on this clonotype: This may arise from a read error, as a much more abundant clone is one base away. The CDR3, as DNA: TGTGCCAGCAGCTCACCGGGTTCTGAAGACACCATATATTTT. Its translation is CASSSPGSEDTIYF. The gene calls are TRBV13 and TRBJ1-3; D unclear. Germline V lookup: CDR1 PRHDT, CDR2 FYEKMQ (reference sequence). Between the trimmed V and J ends, which lost 4 bases and 8 bases, there was a span of 15 bases. CDR3 size: 14 residues.

Ten or more counts support this clonotype. The rearrangement joins TRBV9 to TRBJ2-5; no firm D call. The CDR3 loop spans 13 amino acids. The V gene's germline CDR1 is SGDLS and CDR2 YYNGEE. The germline V and J ends were trimmed by 4 bases and 5 bases, with 12 bases remaining between them. CDR3 nucleotides: TGTGCCAGCAGCTTCGCGTTGGGGGAGACCCAGTACTTC. Its protein is CASSFALGETQYF.

This clonotype was counted a single time. Because the CDR3 is missing its conserved closing phenylalanine or tryptophan, this is likely a read error. It is unclear where the CDR3 begins or ends on the DNA, so no DNA is shown, and the CDR3 is as TCRdb lists it. This sequence joins TRBV12-3 or TRBV12-4 and TRBJ2-3; the table gives TRBD1 as D, unverified against the DNA. The CDR3 is made up of 8 amino acids, end residues included. The CDR3 loop reads CASSFPGI.

The J gene is TRBJ1-5, the V gene TRBV2; D call uncertain. Trimming pared 3 bases from V and 13 bases from J, leaving 16 bases between. The germline CDR1 and CDR2 sequences are SNHLY and FYNNEI. This CDR3 is built from 13 residues. Here the CDR3 reads CASSERTTGSQHF. In DNA, the CDR3 is TGTGCCAGCAGTGAGAGGACGACGGGCAGTCAGCATTTT.

This clonotype was seen many times. The genes are TRBV5-1 and TRBJ2-7, with no clear D. The V gene's germline CDR1 is SGHRS and CDR2 YFSETQ. The CDR3 sequence is 11 residues long. Trimming took 2 bases from V and 2 from J, leaving 2 bases between them. CDR3 protein: CASSFAYEQYF. CDR3 nucleotides: TGCGCCAGCAGCTTCGCCTACGAGCAGTACTTC. The full variable domain, with the rest looked up from reference TRBV5-1 and TRBJ2-7, is KAGVTQTPRYLIKTRGQQVTLSCSPISGHRSVSWYQQTPGQGLQFLFEYFSETQRNKGNFPGRFSGRQFSNSRSEMNVSTLELGDSALYLCASSFAYEQYFGPGTRLTVT.

This clonotype was seen only a few times. This chain joins TRBV6-5 and TRBJ2-7; 8 bases agree with TRBD2. V lost 7 bases to trimming and J lost 4 bases; unmatched junction nucleotides: 12. The CDR3 loop spans 15 amino acids. Germline assignment: CDR1 MNHEY and CDR2 SVGAGI. CDR3: CASTPGGPLGYEQYF. CDR3 coding DNA: TGTGCCAGCACGCCGGGAGGGCCTTTGGGGTACGAGCAGTACTTC.

This clonotype was seen at least ten times. This chain links TRBV27 with TRBJ1-2; D gene uncertain. The CDR3 spans 13 residues. Germline loops: CDR1 MNHEY, CDR2 SMNVEV (reference sequence). V lost 5 bases to trimming and J lost 5 bases, with 12 bases between them. The CDR3 nucleotides read TGTGCCAGCAGTACGACAAAACTGTATGGCTACACCTTC. Encoded protein: CASSTTKLYGYTF.

This clonotype came up many times. J is TRBJ2-7 and V is TRBV19, with 8 bases fitting TRBD1. This CDR3 has 13 amino acids. V lost 4 bases and J lost 5; bases outside the gene matches: 4. Germline assignment: CDR1 LNHDA and CDR2 SQIVND (reference sequence). The CDR3 DNA sequence: TGTGCCAGTAGTAGAGACAGGGGCGACGAGCAGTACTTC. Translating it yields CASSRDRGDEQYF.

A few counts support this clonotype. A much larger clone lies one base from this, so it may be a read error. V gene TRBV6-5 combines with J gene TRBJ2-7; possibly TRBD1 or TRBD2 for D (5 bases each). The CDR3 sequence is 14 residues long. CDR1 MNHEY and CDR2 SVGAGI come from the germline V gene. Deletions cut 4 bases from V and 5 bases from J, with 15 bases between. CDR3 sequence: CASSSSTRDHEQYF. The CDR3 DNA reads as TGTGCCAGCAGTTCCTCGACCAGGGACCACGAGCAGTACTTC.

This clonotype is a singleton in its sample. A read error may produce the germline difference seen at one junction end. The chain couples TRBV19 to TRBJ1-6, with D unclear. This CDR3 spans 15 amino acids. Per germline, CDR1 LNHDA and CDR2 SQIVND (reference sequence). CDR3 protein: CASSTGDWGNSPPHF. CDR3 nucleotide sequence: TGTGCCAGTAGTACAGGTGATTGGGGTAATTCACCCCCCCACTTT.

This clonotype was observed a handful of times. The chain combines TRBV5-1 with TRBJ1-1; 7 nucleotides line up with TRBD1. From germline, CDR1 is SGHRS and CDR2 YFSETQ. This CDR3 spans 13 amino acids. V shed 3 bases and J 9 bases; nucleotides not matched to a gene: 8. The CDR3 region has the DNA TGCGCCAGCAGCTCGCCGGACAGGAGCCAAGCTTTCTTT. It translates to CASSSPDRSQAFF.